The rows below give T cell receptor beta chains drawn from one sample of a study of tumor and adjacent non-tumor tissue in lung cancer. TCRdb fed the multiplex PCR reads into MiXCR, producing one record per CDR3 protein. The sample carries under 150,000 distinct CDR3 sequences, roughly 66% recorded once. Input material: lung tumor tissue. The receptors originated from a man aged 55-75 years with small cell lung cancer. Both conserved end residues are part of each CDR3. D genes are given only for firm matches. Size tells how often a clone was seen (once, few, many) or the class of an expanded clone, and some rows leave it out.

V	size	length	D	J	DNA	CDR3
TRBV7-2	.	14	.	TRBJ2-5	TGTGCCAGCAGCTTAGGGACGATCCAAGAGACCCAGTACTTC	CASSLGTIQETQYF
TRBV6-6	.	15	TRBD1	TRBJ1-3	TGTGCCAGCATTTCACAACAGGGGGTCAGAAACACCATATATTTT	CASISQQGVRNTIYF
TRBV11-1	.	13	.	TRBJ2-7	TGTGCTTGCAGCACAGGACAATCCTATGAGCAGTACTTC	CACSTGQSYEQYF
TRBV12-3/TRBV12-4	.	12	.	TRBJ2-3	TGTGCCAGCAGTTCCAGGTTGGGTACGCAGTATTTT	CASSSRLGTQYF
TRBV20-1	.	13	TRBD2	TRBJ2-3	TGCAGTGCTAAGCGGGAGGGTTCGGATACGCAGTATTTT	CSAKREGSDTQYF
TRBV11-1	many	13	.	TRBJ1-1	TGTGCGACCACCTCCCAGGCGAACACTGAAGCTTTCTTT	CATTSQANTEAFF
TRBV7-9	few	12	.	TRBJ2-7	TGTGCCAGCAGCGGGTTCTCCTACGAGCAGTACTTC	CASSGFSYEQYF
TRBV11-2	.	17	.	TRBJ2-2	TGTGCCAGCAGCTTAAGGTGCAGTTTATTAGCCACCGGGGAGCTGTTTTTC	CASSLRCSLLATGELFF
TRBV12-3/TRBV12-4	once	11	.	TRBJ2-3	TGTACCAGCAAGGGCACATATACGCAGTATTTT	CTSKGTYTQYF
TRBV5-4	.	15	TRBD2	TRBJ2-1	TGTGCCAGCAGCCTGGGACTAGCGGGAAACAATGAGCACTTCTTC	CASSLGLAGNNEHFF
TRBV11-2	many	15	TRBD1	TRBJ2-7	TGTGCCAGCAGCTTAGTATCACGACAGGGTTACGAGCAGTACTTC	CASSLVSRQGYEQYF
TRBV20-1	.	13	.	TRBJ1-6	TGCAGTGCAGGCCAGGGACTTAATTCACCCCTCCACTTT	CSAGQGLNSPLHF
TRBV10-3	.	15	TRBD2	TRBJ2-2	TGTGCCATCAGGACGTCTAGCGGAGGCACCGGGGAGCTGTTTTTT	CAIRTSSGGTGELFF
TRBV11-2	.	15	.	TRBJ2-1	TGTGCCAGCAGCTTAGGAACAGAAGGGTCCAATGAGCAGTTCTTC	CASSLGTEGSNEQFF
TRBV20-1	.	13	.	TRBJ2-3	TGCAGTGCTAGGGACCCTCTGATAGATACGCAGTATTTT	CSARDPLIDTQYF
TRBV20-1	.	14	.	TRBJ2-1	TGCAGTGCTGCCCCAGGTGCGGCGTCTCGTGAGCAGTTCTTC	CSAAPGAASREQFF
TRBV30	.	13	.	TRBJ1-1	TGTGCCTGGAGTACAACAGAGTACACTGAAGCTTTCTTT	CAWSTTEYTEAFF
TRBV28	.	15	.	TRBJ1-1	TGTGCCAGCAGTTCCTCCAGGGTGAGTAAGGCTGAAGCTTTCTTT	CASSSSRVSKAEAFF
TRBV30	.	13	.	TRBJ2-1	TGTGCCTGGAGTAAAGGGTCCTACAATGAGCAGTTCTTC	CAWSKGSYNEQFF
TRBV28	.	12	TRBD1	TRBJ2-7	TGTGCCAGCAGACGACAGGGTTACGAGCAGTACTTC	CASRRQGYEQYF
TRBV7-2	.	15	.	TRBJ2-1	TGTGCCAGCAGCACCGCCGGGACATGGAACAATGAGCAGTTCTTC	CASSTAGTWNNEQFF
TRBV29-1	many	15	TRBD2	TRBJ2-1	TGCAGCGTCACCTTGACTAGCGGGAGAGACAATGAGCAGTTCTTC	CSVTLTSGRDNEQFF
TRBV4-1	.	16	TRBD2	TRBJ2-3	TGCGCCAGCAGCCAAGGTATAGCGGGAGGGCAAGATACGCAGTATTTT	CASSQGIAGGQDTQYF
TRBV9	few	16	.	TRBJ2-1	TGTGCCAGCAGCCCCAATCCTGTCTTTAACGGGAATGAGCAGTTCTTC	CASSPNPVFNGNEQFF
TRBV11-3	.	16	.	TRBJ1-1	TGTGCCAGCAGCTTAGGGATTGTGCGGGGGTGTACTGAAGCTTTCTTT	CASSLGIVRGCTEAFF
TRBV20-1	many	13	.	TRBJ1-5	TGCAGTGCTGCAGGGGTCTCGGATCAGCCCCAGCATTTT	CSAAGVSDQPQHF
TRBV6-6	.	15	.	TRBJ1-2	TGTGCCAGCAGTTATGAGGACAAGACCAACTATGGCTACACCTTC	CASSYEDKTNYGYTF
TRBV12-3/TRBV12-4	.	12	.	TRBJ2-7	TGTGCCAGCGGCGGGATTAGCTACGAGCAGTACTTC	CASGGISYEQYF
TRBV6-6	few	14	.	TRBJ1-1	TGTGCCAGCAGTTACTCGACCGGGTCAAGTCGAGCTTTCTTT	CASSYSTGSSRAFF
TRBV15	.	15	.	TRBJ2-2	TGTGCCACGAGCTCCAATGGGGGCAACACCGGGGAGCTGTTTTTT	CATSSNGGNTGELFF
TRBV20-1	many	10	.	TRBJ2-1	TGCAGTGCTCCTTGGGGTGAGCAGTTCTTC	CSAPWGEQFF
TRBV11-2	few	17	TRBD2	TRBJ2-7	TGTGCCAGCAGCTTCGGACTTGGTAGCGGGGCCTCCTACGAGCAGTACTTC	CASSFGLGSGASYEQYF
TRBV12-3/TRBV12-4	.	15	.	TRBJ2-1	TGTGCCAGCAGTTTCCAAGTACAGCGTGGCCATGAGCAGTTCTTC	CASSFQVQRGHEQFF
TRBV11-3	.	16	.	TRBJ2-3	TGTGCCAGCAGCCAACGGACGGGGGATGGCACAGATACACAGTATTTT	CASSQRTGDGTDTQYF
TRBV6-1	.	14	.	TRBJ1-5	TGTGCCAGCAGTGTGGATTTCGGAGGTCAGCCCCAGCATTTT	CASSVDFGGQPQHF
TRBV11-2	.	15	TRBD2	TRBJ2-1	TGTGTCAGCAGCCACGGACTAGCGGGAAACTATGTGCAGTTCTTC	CVSSHGLAGNYVQFF
TRBV20-1	many	12	TRBD1	TRBJ1-5	TGCAGTGCAGGAGGGGGCGGTCAGCCCCAGCATTTT	CSAGGGGQPQHF
TRBV5-4	.	17	.	TRBJ2-2	TGTGCCAGCAGCTTGGAATCGGGACGGGGTAGTACCGGGGAACTGTTTTTT	CASSLESGRGSTGELFF
TRBV11-2	many	15	.	TRBJ1-6	TGTGCCAGCAGCTCCAGGACGGTTGACAATTCACCCCTCCACTTT	CASSSRTVDNSPLHF
TRBV4-2	.	15	.	TRBJ1-6	TGTGCCAGCAGCCTGTCCGGGACCCCTGTGTCACCCCTCCACTTT	CASSLSGTPVSPLHF
TRBV12-3/TRBV12-4	.	17	TRBD2	TRBJ2-1	TGTGCCAGCAGACGGCTTCGGGTAGCGGGAGAAGGTAATGAGCAGTTCTTC	CASRRLRVAGEGNEQFF
TRBV12-3/TRBV12-4	.	14	.	TRBJ1-4	TGTGGCAGGGATGATTCAGTTGCTAATGAAAAACTGTTTTTT	CGRDDSVANEKLFF
TRBV12-3/TRBV12-4	few	13	.	TRBJ2-5	TGTGCCAGCAGTCCCCAGCTCCAAGAGACCCAGTACTTC	CASSPQLQETQYF
TRBV20-1	many	14	TRBD2	TRBJ2-1	TGCAGTGCGCCACTAGCGGGAATAAACAATGAGCAGTTCTTC	CSAPLAGINNEQFF
TRBV20-1	.	16	.	TRBJ2-1	TGCAGTGCTAGTGGAGTGGGCAGGGGAAGGCGTAATGAGCAGTTCTTC	CSASGVGRGRRNEQFF
TRBV11-1	.	15	.	TRBJ2-3	TGTGCCAGCATCTTAACCAGAGATAGCACAGATACGCAGTATTTT	CASILTRDSTDTQYF
TRBV11-3	once	15	.	TRBJ2-2	TGTGCCAGCAGCTTATGGCCAGCGGGCTCCGGGGAGCTGTTTTTT	CASSLWPAGSGELFF
TRBV20-1	.	14	TRBD2	TRBJ2-1	TGCAGTGCGAAGATTAGCGGGTATTACAATGAGCAGTTCTTC	CSAKISGYYNEQFF
TRBV6-6	many	12	TRBD1	TRBJ2-7	TGTGCCAGCAGTAGGACAGGGGACGAGCAGTACTTC	CASSRTGDEQYF
TRBV11-2	.	14	TRBD1	TRBJ2-1	TGTGTCAGCGTGCATACCGGGACAGACAATGAGCGGTTCTTC	CVSVHTGTDNERFF
TRBV11-3	few	13	.	TRBJ2-7	TGTGTCAGTAGCCGGACACAGTCCTACGAGCAGTACTTC	CVSSRTQSYEQYF
TRBV11-3	many	15	TRBD2	TRBJ2-1	TGTGCCAGCACCCCGGGACTAGCCGCTATCAATGAGCAGTTCTTC	CASTPGLAAINEQFF
TRBV10-3	.	13	.	TRBJ1-5	TGTGTCACAAAAGTGGGGCAGGATCAGCCCCAGCATTTT	CVTKVGQDQPQHF
TRBV7-8	.	15	.	TRBJ2-1	TGTGTCAGCAGACGCCCGGGCGGCTCCTACAATGAGCAGTTCTTC	CVSRRPGGSYNEQFF